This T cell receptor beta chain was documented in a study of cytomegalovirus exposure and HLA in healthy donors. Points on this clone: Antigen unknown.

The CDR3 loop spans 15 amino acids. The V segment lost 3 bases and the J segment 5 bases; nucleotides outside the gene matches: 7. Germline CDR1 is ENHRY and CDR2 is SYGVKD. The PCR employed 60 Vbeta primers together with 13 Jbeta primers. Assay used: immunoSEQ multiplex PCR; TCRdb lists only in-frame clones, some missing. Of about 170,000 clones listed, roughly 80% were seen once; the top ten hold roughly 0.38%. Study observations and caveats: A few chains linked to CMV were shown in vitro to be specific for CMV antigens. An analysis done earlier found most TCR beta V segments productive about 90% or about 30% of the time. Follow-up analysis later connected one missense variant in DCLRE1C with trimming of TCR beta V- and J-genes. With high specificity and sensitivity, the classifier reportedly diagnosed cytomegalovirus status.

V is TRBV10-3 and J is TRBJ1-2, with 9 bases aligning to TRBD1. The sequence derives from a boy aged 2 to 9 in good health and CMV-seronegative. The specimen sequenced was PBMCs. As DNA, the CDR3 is TGTGCCATCAGTGATAACAGGGGGCTACAATATGGCTACACCTTC. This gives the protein CAISDNRGLQYGYTF.